Listed below are T cell receptor beta chains from one sample, sequenced in a study of blood T cell repertoires in COVID-19. Data came from immunoSEQ multiplex PCR; TCRdb stores just in-frame clones and leaves some out. The sample yields 110,000 to 150,000 clones, 86% seen once. Sequenced material: PBMCs or T cells enriched from blood (not recorded which). The receptors derive from a man between 45 and 60 years old who had recovered from COVID-19. Each CDR3 is given with its conserved first and last residue. A D gene is named only where the DNA matches it firmly. The size of a clone is reported for some rows only, either as once, few or many, or as a class for expanded clones.

.,.,TRBJ1-2,TRBV20-1,TGCAGTGCTAGTGATCGTCCGTCCTATGGCTACACCTTC,CSASDRPSYGYTF
.,.,TRBJ1-4,TRBV5-4,TGTGCCAGCCCCACCCGCGGGTGTAATGAAAAACTGTTTTTT,CASPTRGCNEKLFF
once,TRBD1,TRBJ2-2,TRBV24-1,TGTGCCACCAATCCGGGACAGGGCACCGGGGAGCTGTTTTTT,CATNPGQGTGELFF
.,TRBD1,TRBJ1-6,TRBV5-6,TGTGCCAGCAGCTATCGGGACAGGAATTCACCCCTCCACTTT,CASSYRDRNSPLHF
few,.,TRBJ1-2,TRBV28,TGTGCCAGCAGGGAAGGGGGTAACTATGGCTACACCTTC,CASREGGNYGYTF
.,TRBD1,TRBJ1-1,TRBV10-3,TGTGCCATCAGTGAGTACGGGTTAGGACAGGGGGCACGGAACACTGAAGCTTTCTTT,CAISEYGLGQGARNTEAFF
.,TRBD1,TRBJ2-1,TRBV24-1,TGTGCCACCCGGGCGGGACAGGGGTTCAATGAGCAGTTCTTC,CATRAGQGFNEQFF
few,.,TRBJ1-5,TRBV7-3,TGTGCCAGCAGCTTAACGCGGACAGACAATCAGCCCCAGCATTTT,CASSLTRTDNQPQHF
.,TRBD1,TRBJ2-4,TRBV28,TGTGCCAGCAGGCCTAGAGGACAGGGGAGGAAAAACATTCAGTACTTC,CASRPRGQGRKNIQYF
.,TRBD2,TRBJ2-3,TRBV5-1,TGCGCCAGCAGCTTGGGACTAGCGGGGGGCCCGGGAGGCACAGATACGCAGTATTTT,CASSLGLAGGPGGTDTQYF
.,TRBD1,TRBJ1-5,TRBV19,TGTGCCAGTAGTATAGGCGGGACAGTTAGCAATCAGCCCCAGCATTTT,CASSIGGTVSNQPQHF
.,TRBD2,TRBJ2-1,TRBV24-1,TGTGCCACCAGTGATGTGCCGGGACTAGCGGGGGGTTACAATGAGCAGTTCTTC,CATSDVPGLAGGYNEQFF
.,TRBD1,TRBJ1-2,TRBV6-1,TGTGCCAGCAGGGAAACCGCGGACAGGTTGCGATATGGCTACACCTTC,CASRETADRLRYGYTF